This T cell receptor beta chain was found in a study of radiotherapy plus CTLA-4 blockade in lung cancer. This clone was counted between two and nine times. The CDR3 is made up of 14 amino acids. The junction had 6 bases not matched to a gene; V was cut back by 5 bases and J by 4 bases. CDR1 and CDR2 (germline): LNHDA, SQIVND (reference sequence). Sequencing was performed with immunoSEQ multiplex PCR; in TCRdb, only in-frame clones are kept and a portion is missing. The table has around 45,000 clones, about 70% seen once. The gene calls are TRBV19 and TRBJ2-7, with 9 bases lining up with TRBD1. The receptor was isolated from a human donor with non-small cell lung cancer who had a partial response to radiotherapy plus ipilimumab. The sample in question was peripheral blood, obtained from a patient treated with radiotherapy plus ipilimumab. CDR3 residues: CASSFRQGGYEQYF. CDR3 nucleotides: TGTGCCAGTAGTTTCCGACAGGGGGGATACGAGCAGTACTTC.